This T cell receptor (beta chain) originates from a study of cytomegalovirus exposure and HLA in healthy donors. General study findings and limits: In a later analysis, at a false discovery rate of 0.05, 16,951 TCR beta sequences were associated with HLA alleles.

Vbeta (60) and Jbeta (13) primers were used in the PCR. Methods used by the authors: Some 12 million shared chains were among the 65 million to 85 million unique TCR beta chains that a later analysis counted. This table comes from immunoSEQ multiplex PCR, and its TCRdb copy is limited to in-frame clones, with some not included. D and trimming were read from the DNA, whereas the V and J calls and clone size are those reported in that table. The data contain around 140,000 clones, around 78% of them singletons. The germline CDR1 and CDR2 sequences are SEHNR and FQNEAQ (reference sequence). The V and J ends lost 7 bases and 8 bases, in that order; junction bases with no gene match: 10. This CDR3 has 14 amino acids. About this clone: What it recognizes is unknown.

V is TRBV7-9 and J is TRBJ1-4; 7 nucleotides agree with TRBD1. Sequencing was performed on PBMCs. This sequence originates from a woman aged 40 to 50 in good health and CMV-seropositive. The CDR3, as DNA: TGTGCCAGCAACCGAGGGGGCGAAGAAGAAAAACTGTTTTTT. Its protein product is CASNRGGEEEKLFF.